Detailed here is one T cell receptor beta chain. Antigen: not known. The data belong to a study of cytomegalovirus exposure and HLA in healthy donors. As for the study in general: Out of fewer than 500 genotyped donors, about 84% belonged to the Caucasian-associated ancestry cluster. Study observations and caveats: Reports described diagnosis of cytomegalovirus status by the classifier as highly specific and sensitive.

This PCR relied on a set of 60 Vbeta primers and 13 Jbeta primers. Generated by immunoSEQ multiplex PCR, the TCRdb table keeps only in-frame clones and is missing some. The data show about 60,000 clones, roughly 77% seen once. Trimming took 4 bases from V and 6 from J; bases not matched to a gene: 17. CDR1 and CDR2 (germline): SGHTA, FQGNSA. This CDR3 is built from 18 residues. What was sequenced was PBMCs. J is TRBJ2-7 and V is TRBV7-2, with 11 positions matching TRBD2. The receptor was derived from a woman aged 40 to 50 in good health and CMV-seropositive. CDR3 nucleotide sequence: TGTGCCAGCAGCTCCCAAGGTAGCGGGGGGGCCTTCCCGAGCGAGCAGTACTTC. Translation: CASSSQGSGGAFPSEQYF.